This T cell receptor (beta chain) derives from a study of cytomegalovirus exposure and HLA in healthy donors. Study-wide points: An analysis that was carried out later associated 16,951 TCR beta sequences with HLA alleles at 0.05 false discovery rate. Overall, about 160 TCR beta chains were annotated as cytomegalovirus-associated. DRB1 had the most TCR associations and HLA-C the fewest, a later analysis found, with rates varying by HLA locus.

This CDR3 is built from 13 residues. CDR1 is MGHRA, CDR2 YSYEKL, per germline. V shed 6 bases and J shed 4 bases, with 12 bases lying between them. In regard to this clone: Its antigen is unidentified.

A multiplex PCR was run with 60 Vbeta primers and 13 Jbeta primers. Clones were read by immunoSEQ multiplex PCR, and TCRdb kept only the in-frame ones, dropping some. Among under 150,000 clones listed, approximately 82% were seen once. Sequenced sample: PBMCs. This receptor was taken from a boy aged 2 to 10 in good health and CMV-seronegative. The gene calls are TRBV4-1 and TRBJ1-2, with D maybe TRBD1 (6 bases). The CDR3 DNA sequence: TGCGCCAGCAGGTCGACAGGAGGCTATGGCTACACCTTC. It encodes CASRSTGGYGYTF.